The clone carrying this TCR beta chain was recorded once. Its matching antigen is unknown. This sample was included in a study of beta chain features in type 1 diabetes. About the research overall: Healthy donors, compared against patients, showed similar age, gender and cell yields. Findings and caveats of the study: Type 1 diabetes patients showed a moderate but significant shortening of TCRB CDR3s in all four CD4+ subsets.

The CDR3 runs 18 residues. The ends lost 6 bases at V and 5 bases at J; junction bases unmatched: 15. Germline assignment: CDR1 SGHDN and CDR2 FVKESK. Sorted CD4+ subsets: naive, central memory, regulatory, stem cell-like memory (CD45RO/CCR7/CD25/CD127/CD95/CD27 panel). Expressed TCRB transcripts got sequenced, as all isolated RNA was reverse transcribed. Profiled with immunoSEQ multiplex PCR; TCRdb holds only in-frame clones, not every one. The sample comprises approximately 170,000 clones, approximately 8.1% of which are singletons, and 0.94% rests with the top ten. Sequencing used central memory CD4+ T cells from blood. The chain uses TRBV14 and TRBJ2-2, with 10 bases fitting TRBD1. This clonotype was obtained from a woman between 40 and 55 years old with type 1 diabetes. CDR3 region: CASSSNAWDRGRTGELFF. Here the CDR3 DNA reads TGTGCCAGCAGTTCTAACGCGTGGGACAGGGGCCGTACCGGGGAGCTGTTTTTT.